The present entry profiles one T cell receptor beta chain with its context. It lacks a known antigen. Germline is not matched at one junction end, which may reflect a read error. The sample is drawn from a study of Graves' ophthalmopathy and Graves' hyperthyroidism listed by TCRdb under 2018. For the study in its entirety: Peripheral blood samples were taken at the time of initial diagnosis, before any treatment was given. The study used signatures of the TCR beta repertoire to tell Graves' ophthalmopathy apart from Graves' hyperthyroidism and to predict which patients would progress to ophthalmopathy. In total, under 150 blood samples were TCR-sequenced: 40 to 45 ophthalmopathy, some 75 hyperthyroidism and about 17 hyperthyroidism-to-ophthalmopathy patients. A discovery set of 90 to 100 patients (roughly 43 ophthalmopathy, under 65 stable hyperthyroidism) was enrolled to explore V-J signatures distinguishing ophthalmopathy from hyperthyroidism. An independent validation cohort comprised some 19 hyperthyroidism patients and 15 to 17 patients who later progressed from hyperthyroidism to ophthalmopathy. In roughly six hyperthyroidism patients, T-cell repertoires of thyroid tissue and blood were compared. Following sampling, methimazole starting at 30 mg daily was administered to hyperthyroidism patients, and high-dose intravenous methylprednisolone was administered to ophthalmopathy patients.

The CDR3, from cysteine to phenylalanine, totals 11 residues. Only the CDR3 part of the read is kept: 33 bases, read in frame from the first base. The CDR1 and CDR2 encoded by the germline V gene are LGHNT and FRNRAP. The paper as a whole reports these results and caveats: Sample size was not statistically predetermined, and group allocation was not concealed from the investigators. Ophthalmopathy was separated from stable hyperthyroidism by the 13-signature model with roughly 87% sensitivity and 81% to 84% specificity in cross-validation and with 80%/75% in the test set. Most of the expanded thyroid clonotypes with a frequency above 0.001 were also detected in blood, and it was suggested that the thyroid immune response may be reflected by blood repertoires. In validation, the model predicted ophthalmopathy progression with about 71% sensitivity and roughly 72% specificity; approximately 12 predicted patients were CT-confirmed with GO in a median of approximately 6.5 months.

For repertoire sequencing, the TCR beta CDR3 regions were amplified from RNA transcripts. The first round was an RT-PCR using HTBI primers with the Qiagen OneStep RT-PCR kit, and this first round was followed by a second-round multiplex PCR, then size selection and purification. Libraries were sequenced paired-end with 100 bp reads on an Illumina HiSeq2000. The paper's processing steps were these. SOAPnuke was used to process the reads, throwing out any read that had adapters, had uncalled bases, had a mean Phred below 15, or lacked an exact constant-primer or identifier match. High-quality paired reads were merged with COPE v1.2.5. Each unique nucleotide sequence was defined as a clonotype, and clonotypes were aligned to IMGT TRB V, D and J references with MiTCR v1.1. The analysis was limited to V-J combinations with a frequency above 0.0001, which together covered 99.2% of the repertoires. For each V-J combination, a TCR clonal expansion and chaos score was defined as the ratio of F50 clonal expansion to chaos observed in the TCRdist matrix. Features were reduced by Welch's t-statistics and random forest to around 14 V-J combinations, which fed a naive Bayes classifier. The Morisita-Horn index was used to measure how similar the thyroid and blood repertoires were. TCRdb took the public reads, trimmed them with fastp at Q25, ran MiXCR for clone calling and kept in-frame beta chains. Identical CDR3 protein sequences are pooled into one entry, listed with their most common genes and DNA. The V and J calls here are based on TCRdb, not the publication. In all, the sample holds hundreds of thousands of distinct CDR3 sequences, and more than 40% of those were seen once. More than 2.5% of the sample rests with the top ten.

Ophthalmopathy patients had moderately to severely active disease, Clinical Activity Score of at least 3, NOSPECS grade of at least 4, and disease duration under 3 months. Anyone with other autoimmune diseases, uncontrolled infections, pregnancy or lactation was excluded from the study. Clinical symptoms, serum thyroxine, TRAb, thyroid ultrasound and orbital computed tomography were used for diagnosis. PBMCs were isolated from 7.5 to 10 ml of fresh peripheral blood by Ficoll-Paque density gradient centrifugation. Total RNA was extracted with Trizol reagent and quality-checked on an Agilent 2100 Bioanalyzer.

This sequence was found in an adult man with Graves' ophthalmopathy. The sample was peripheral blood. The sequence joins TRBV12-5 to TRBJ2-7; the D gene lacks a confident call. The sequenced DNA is TGTGCTAGTGGTTCCTGGACCTCCTCCAGATTC. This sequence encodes CASGSWTSSRF.